The 26 T cell receptor beta chains listed next were all sequenced from one sample in a study of shared clonotypes between healthy human individuals. Produced via immunoSEQ multiplex PCR; TCRdb's table is partial and in-frame only. The sample contains around 2.5 million clones, 93% of which appear only once. Sample: naive CD4+ T cells from PBMCs. Subset specified: CD45RA+ positively selected. These receptors were taken from a man between 18 and 35 years old in good health. Some clones in this sample may be carry-over from other donors' samples.

This chain links TRBV11-2 with TRBJ1-2; no clear D gene. The ends were cut back, 6 bases at V and 0 bases at J, with 11 bases in the middle. Germline assignment: CDR1 SGHAT and CDR2 FQNNGV. The CDR3 covers 14 residues. The CDR3 region is CASRRPGTNYGYTF. The CDR3 region has the DNA TGTGCCAGCAGGAGACCGGGAACTAACTATGGCTACACCTTC. Together with reference TRBV11-2 and TRBJ1-2, the CDR3 gives the full variable domain: EAGVAQSPRYKIIEKRQSVAFWCNPISGHATLYWYQQILGQGPKLLIQFQNNGVVDDSQLPKDRFSAERLKGVDSTLKIQPAKLEDSAVYLCASRRPGTNYGYTFGSGTRLTVV.

Concerning this clone itself: The same CDR3 can be traced to other DNA sequences in this sample. V and J are TRBV7-2 and TRBJ1-5; D not certain. Per germline, CDR1 SGHTA and CDR2 FQGNSA. This CDR3 has 12 amino acids. V was trimmed by 4 bases and J by 2 bases, leaving 3 bases between them. Here the CDR3 reads CASSSGNQPQHF. CDR3 DNA sequence: TGTGCCAGCAGCTCGGGCAATCAGCCCCAGCATTTT.

This clone was observed once. V is TRBV7-9 and J is TRBJ2-5; 8 bases are shared with TRBD2. The CDR3 is made up of 15 amino acids. Germline CDR1 SEHNR, CDR2 FQNEAQ (reference sequence). V shed 5 bases and J 2 bases; nucleotides not matched to a gene: 7. The CDR3 loop reads CASSKSGGPQETQYF. As DNA, the CDR3 is TGTGCCAGCAGCAAAAGCGGGGGCCCACAAGAGACCCAGTACTTC.

The J gene is TRBJ1-5, the V gene TRBV19, with TRBD1 matching 8 bases. Trimming at V came to 8 bases and at J to 2 bases, leaving 5 bases not matched to a gene. Germline CDR1 LNHDA, CDR2 SQIVND (reference sequence). The CDR3 consists of 14 residues. This chain's CDR3 is CASEDRGGNQPQHF. DNA of the CDR3: TGTGCCAGTGAAGACAGGGGTGGCAATCAGCCCCAGCATTTT.

The chain couples TRBV28 to TRBJ2-2, with no clear D. The CDR3 runs 14 residues. CDR1 and CDR2 from the germline V gene are MDHEN and SYDVKM. Trimming took off 7 bases at V and 1 base at J, with 10 bases between the two ends. The CDR3 bases are TGTGCCAGCACTAAGGGCGGGAACACCGGGGAGCTGTTTTTT. Translated: CASTKGGNTGELFF.

CDR3: CASSSGLAGVAETQYF. CDR3 in DNA: TGTGCCAGCAGCTCGGGACTAGCGGGAGTGGCGGAGACCCAGTACTTC. The rearrangement joins TRBV7-3 to TRBJ2-5; 14 bases align to TRBD2. The CDR3 runs to 16 residues. V shed 4 bases and J 5 bases; nucleotides not matched to a gene: 6. CDR1 and CDR2 (germline): SGHTA, FQGTGA. Looking up the rest from reference TRBV7-3 and TRBJ2-5 gives the full variable domain: GAGVSQTPSNKVTEKGKYVELRCDPISGHTALYWYRQSLGQGPEFLIYFQGTGAADDSGLPNDRFFAVRPEGSVSTLKIQRTERGDSAVYLCASSSGLAGVAETQYFGPGTRLLVL.

This chain links TRBV11-2 with TRBJ1-4; TRBD1 aligns across 7 bases. This CDR3 is built from 19 residues. Germline CDR1 and CDR2: SGHAT and FQNNGV. J lost 2 bases, V lost 3 bases, and 15 bases had no gene match. CDR3 coding DNA: TGTGCCAGCAGCTTTAAGGGCAGGGGGATTGCTGGGACTAATGAAAAACTGTTTTTT. Translated, it gives CASSFKGRGIAGTNEKLFF.

The rearrangement links TRBV9 to TRBJ1-1; tentative D call: TRBD1 (5 bases). The germline V and J ends were trimmed by 0 bases and 3 bases, with 9 bases remaining between them. The CDR3 length is 14 residues. Per germline, CDR1 SGDLS and CDR2 YYNGEE. Here the CDR3 reads CASSVGGGHTEAFF. The CDR3 nucleotides are TGTGCCAGCAGCGTAGGGGGGGGACACACTGAAGCTTTCTTT.

V and J are TRBV2 and TRBJ2-1; 10 nucleotides align to TRBD2. After removal of 6 bases from V and 7 bases from J, the junction contained 12 bases not matched to a gene. The CDR3 runs to 16 residues. Germline V gives CDR1 SNHLY, CDR2 FYNNEI. In DNA, the CDR3 is TGTGCCAGCAGCGCCTCGACTAGCGGGTTTTGGAATGAGCAGTTCTTC. Translated, it gives CASSASTSGFWNEQFF. Variable domain in full (rest from reference TRBV2 and TRBJ2-1): EPEVTQTPSHQVTQMGQEVILRCVPISNHLYFYWYRQILGQKVEFLVSFYNNEISEKSEIFDDQFSVERPDGSNFTLKIRSTKLEDSAMYFCASSASTSGFWNEQFFGPGTRLTVL.

The chain joins TRBV7-2 to TRBJ2-7, with D possibly TRBD1 on 5 matching bases. The V end lost 0 bases, the J end lost 0 bases, and 12 bases lay between the germline ends. The CDR3 runs to 16 residues. Germline V gene sequence: CDR1 SGHTA, CDR2 FQGNSA. The CDR3 is CASSLADITTSYEQYF. CDR3 sequence (DNA): TGTGCCAGCAGCTTAGCGGACATAACTACCTCCTACGAGCAGTACTTC.

The rearrangement uses TRBV28 and TRBJ1-2, with a weak D call TRBD1 (6 bases). This CDR3 is 15 amino acids long. Germline lookup yields CDR1 MDHEN and CDR2 SYDVKM. The ends were cut back, 7 bases at V and 2 bases at J, with 17 bases in the middle. The DNA for the CDR3 is TGTGCCAGCACTGCGCCCGACAGGTTCAACTATGGCTACACCTTC. It encodes CASTAPDRFNYGYTF.

The J gene is TRBJ2-5, the V gene TRBV7-9; D is possibly TRBD1 (5 bases). This CDR3 has 15 residues. V lost 5 bases and J lost 4, with 17 bases in between. The germline V gene has CDR1 SEHNR and CDR2 FQNEAQ (reference sequence). Here the CDR3 reads CASSPRRWGGETQYF. The CDR3 region has the DNA TGTGCCAGCAGCCCCCGGCGTTGGGGCGGAGAGACCCAGTACTTC. Full variable domain (outside the CDR3, taken from reference TRBV7-9 and TRBJ2-5): DTGVSQNPRHKITKRGQNVTFRCDPISEHNRLYWYRQTLGQGPEFLTYFQNEAQLEKSRLLSDRFSAERPKGSFSTLEIQRTEQGDSAMYLCASSPRRWGGETQYFGPGTRLLVL.

V gene TRBV12-5 combines with J gene TRBJ2-1, with a tentative D call TRBD1 (8 bases). CDR1 and CDR2 from the germline V gene are LGHNT and FRNRAP. This CDR3 is built from 15 residues. V lost 3 bases, J lost 5 bases, and 14 bases lay in between. The CDR3 is CASGFGQGGDNEQFF. CDR3 in DNA: TGTGCTAGTGGTTTCGGACAGGGAGGGGACAATGAGCAGTTCTTC.

The chain is built from TRBV7-2 and TRBJ2-2, with D perhaps matching TRBD1 (5 bases). CDR3 length: 14 residues. The V end was cut by 2 bases, the J end by 1 base, with 5 bases between. Per the germline V gene, CDR1 is SGHTA and CDR2 is FQGNSA. The CDR3 bases are TGTGCCAGCAGCTTACAGGGGAACACCGGGGAGCTGTTTTTT. This translates into CASSLQGNTGELFF.

This chain links TRBV4-1 with TRBJ2-2; a weak D match, TRBD2 (5 bases). V dropped 2 bases and J dropped 4 bases, with 8 bases sitting between them. The CDR3 spans 14 residues. The germline gives CDR1 MGHRA, CDR2 YSYEKL. CDR3 sequence (DNA): TGCGCCAGCAGCCAACGGGGTTTCACCGGGGAGCTGTTTTTT. It encodes CASSQRGFTGELFF.

This sequence joins TRBV5-4 and TRBJ2-1; 12 nucleotides agree with TRBD2. J was trimmed by 6 bases and V by 4 bases; bases with no gene match: 8. The germline V gene has CDR1 SGHNT and CDR2 YYREEE (reference sequence). The CDR3 sequence is 16 residues long. For the CDR3, the DNA is TGTGCCAGCAGCCTATCTAGCGGGAGGGCCATCAATGAGCAGTTCTTC. Encoded protein: CASSLSSGRAINEQFF.

This chain connects TRBV5-1 to TRBJ1-4; D is unclear. The CDR3 has 15 residues. In germline, CDR1 is SGHRS, CDR2 YFSETQ. The ends were cut back, 0 bases at V and 8 bases at J, with 14 bases in the middle. In nucleotides, the CDR3 is TGCGCCAGCAGCTTGGGTGGTACTCCGGAGGAAAAACTGTTTTTT. It is translated as CASSLGGTPEEKLFF.

The chain recombines TRBV5-4 with TRBJ2-7, with TRBD2 matching 11 bases. V shed 3 bases, J shed 3 bases, and the junction held 5 bases outside the gene matches. The CDR3 loop spans 15 amino acids. The germline V gene encodes CDR1 SGHNT and CDR2 YYREEE (reference sequence). The DNA for the CDR3 is TGTGCCAGCAGCTCTTCTAGCGGGAGGAACTACGAGCAGTACTTC. Translating it yields CASSSSSGRNYEQYF.

This clone was detected once. J is TRBJ2-2 and V is TRBV2; D remains ambiguous. The CDR3 covers 15 residues. Germline V lookup: CDR1 SNHLY, CDR2 FYNNEI. The germline V and J ends were trimmed by 4 bases and 6 bases, with 15 bases remaining between them. The CDR3 DNA follows: TGTGCCAGCAGTGCATTCCGTACCGGCCCCGGGGAGCTGTTTTTT. Translating gives CASSAFRTGPGELFF.

This clone occurred a few times. Other DNA sequences from this sample encode an identical CDR3 as well. This chain uses TRBV5-1 with TRBJ2-2, with 7 bases identical to TRBD1. V shed 4 bases and J 0 bases; nucleotides not matched to a gene: 3. Germline loops: CDR1 SGHRS, CDR2 YFSETQ. This CDR3 is built from 15 residues. The CDR3 DNA sequence: TGCGCCAGCAGCCAGGGACAGCCGAACACCGGGGAGCTGTTTTTT. Translation: CASSQGQPNTGELFF.

A word on this clone: The sample holds other DNA sequences that translate to the same CDR3. V is TRBV5-6 and J is TRBJ2-7; 7 bases map to TRBD1. The CDR3 has 14 amino acids. Germline trimming cut 2 bases from V and 1 base from J; bases unmatched to any gene: 3. Germline assignment: CDR1 SGHDT and CDR2 YYEEEE. The CDR3 loop is CASSFDRVSYEQYF. The CDR3 region has the DNA TGTGCCAGCAGCTTCGACAGGGTATCCTACGAGCAGTACTTC.

In this sample, this clone turned up once. The chain has TRBV5-6 and TRBJ1-1; 8 bases are shared with TRBD1. This CDR3 contains 15 residues. The V gene end was trimmed by 1 base and the J gene end by 7 bases; junction bases not matched to a gene: 9. Germline loops: CDR1 SGHDT, CDR2 YYEEEE. CDR3 DNA: TGTGCCAGCAGCTTGACAGGGGGAGAGTATGGTGAAGCTTTCTTT. Its protein product is CASSLTGGEYGEAFF. Supplemented by reference TRBV5-6 and TRBJ1-1, the full variable domain reads DAGVTQSPTHLIKTRGQQVTLRCSPKSGHDTVSWYQQALGQGPQFIFQYYEEEERQRGNFPDRFSGHQFPNYSSELNVNALLLGDSALYLCASSLTGGEYGEAFFGQGTRLTVV.

The rearrangement uses TRBV21-1 and TRBJ2-5. TRBV21-1 is assigned pseudogene status. The CDR3 is 14 residues long. This CDR3 reads CASSKVDGQETQYF. CDR3 sequence (DNA): TGTGCCAGCAGCAAAGTGGACGGCCAAGAGACCCAGTACTTC.

The chain uses TRBV7-9 and TRBJ2-7, with D perhaps matching TRBD1 (6 bases). Deletions cut 8 bases from V and 3 bases from J, with 14 bases between. Per germline, CDR1 SEHNR and CDR2 FQNEAQ (reference sequence). This CDR3 is 13 amino acids long. The CDR3 here is CASSMAGVYEQYF. The CDR3 DNA reads as TGTGCCAGCTCCATGGCAGGGGTCTACGAGCAGTACTTC.

This chain connects TRBV9 to TRBJ2-3; no definite D call. Trimming pared 0 bases from V and 10 bases from J, leaving 12 bases between. Germline V gene lookup returns CDR1 SGDLS and CDR2 YYNGEE. CDR3 length: 13 amino acids. CDR3 residues: CASSVARSVAQYF. CDR3 nucleotide sequence: TGTGCCAGCAGCGTAGCTCGGAGCGTCGCGCAGTATTTT.

The V and J genes are TRBV6-1 and TRBJ2-6; D gene uncertain. Between the trimmed V and J ends, which lost 6 bases and 2 bases, there was a span of 8 bases. There are 14 residues in the CDR3. Germline V gives CDR1 MNHNS, CDR2 SASEGT. CDR3 sequence (DNA): TGTGCCAGCAGCCCGGACCCTGGGGCCAACGTCCTGACTTTC. Amino acid sequence: CASSPDPGANVLTF.